This entry features one T cell receptor beta chain sequence. CDR1 is WSHSY and CDR2 is SAAADI in the germline V gene. Losses at the gene ends were 2 bases for V and 1 base for J; bases not matched to a gene: 10. CDR3 length: 18 amino acids. About 0.45 to 1 ug RNA was reverse transcribed with random hexamers. TCRdb ran MiXCR on the immunoSEQ multiplex PCR reads and lists one entry per CDR3 protein. The table lists some 110,000 distinct CDR3 sequences, roughly 93% of them singletons. The record originates from a study of CD8 T cells in Susac syndrome. Sequencing used CD8+ T cells from PBMCs. The clonotype originates from a human donor with multiple sclerosis. The chain links TRBV10-2 to TRBJ1-2; TRBD1 agrees at 10 bases. This CDR3 reads CASSERQGAAFFNYGYTF. DNA for the CDR3: TGCGCCAGCAGTGAGAGACAGGGGGCAGCCTTCTTTAACTATGGCTACACCTTC.